This T cell receptor beta chain comes out of a study of T and B cells in COVID-19 patients. From blood, about 220-500 ng of genomic DNA served as TRB template. J was trimmed by 8 bases and V by 0 bases; bases with no gene match: 16. This CDR3 spans 18 amino acids. Germline lookup yields CDR1 LGHNA and CDR2 YSLEER. TRB rearrangements were amplified by multiplex PCR with BIOMED2 TRB-A/B primers. MiXCR, run by TCRdb on the multiplex PCR reads, gives a single entry per CDR3 protein. This table holds over 9,500 distinct CDR3 sequences, 25% to 30% found once. The origin of this receptor is a human donor who had recovered from COVID-19. Input material: blood. This chain links TRBV4-3 with TRBJ2-1; 7 bases are shared with TRBD2. This chain's CDR3 is CASSQDDPAGNAYDEQFF. As DNA, the CDR3 is TGCGCCAGCAGCCAAGATGACCCAGCGGGAAATGCCTATGATGAGCAGTTCTTC.